Detailed here is one T cell receptor (beta chain). The sample comes from a study of cytomegalovirus exposure and HLA in healthy donors. In the PCR, 60 Vbeta and 13 Jbeta primers were used. Libraries were prepared by immunoSEQ multiplex PCR; TCRdb keeps only in-frame clonotypes and omits some of them. The table includes about 120,000 clones, around 69% detected once. Trimming took 7 bases from V and 8 from J; bases not matched to a gene: 15. The CDR3 is 15 amino acids. Germline loops: CDR1 SEHNR, CDR2 FQNEAQ (reference sequence). This receptor was taken from a man aged 50-59 years in good health and CMV-seropositive. Sequenced sample: PBMCs. This rearrangement joins TRBV7-9 to TRBJ2-3, with 7 bases lining up with TRBD1. The CDR3 nucleotides read TGTGCCAGCACAGCAGGCCGACAGGGCGAGGGTACGCAGTATTTT. It codes for CASTAGRQGEGTQYF.